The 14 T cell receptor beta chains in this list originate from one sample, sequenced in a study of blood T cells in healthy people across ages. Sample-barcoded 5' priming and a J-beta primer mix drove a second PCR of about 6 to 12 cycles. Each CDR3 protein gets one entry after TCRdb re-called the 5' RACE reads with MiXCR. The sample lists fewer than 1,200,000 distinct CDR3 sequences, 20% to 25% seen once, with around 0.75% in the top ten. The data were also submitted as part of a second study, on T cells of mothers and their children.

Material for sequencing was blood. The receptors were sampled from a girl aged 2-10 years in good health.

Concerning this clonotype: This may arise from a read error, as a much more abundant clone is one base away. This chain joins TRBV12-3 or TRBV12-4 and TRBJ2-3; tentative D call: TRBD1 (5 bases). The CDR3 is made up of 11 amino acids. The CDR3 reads CASEQADAQYF. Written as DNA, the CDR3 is TGTGCCAGCGAACAGGCAGATGCGCAGTATTTT.

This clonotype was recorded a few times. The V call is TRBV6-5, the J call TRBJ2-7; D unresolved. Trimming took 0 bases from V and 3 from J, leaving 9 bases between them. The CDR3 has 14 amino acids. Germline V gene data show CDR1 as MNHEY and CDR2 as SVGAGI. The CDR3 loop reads CASSYSHVDYEQYF. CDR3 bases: TGTGCCAGCAGTTACTCCCACGTTGACTACGAGCAGTACTTC.

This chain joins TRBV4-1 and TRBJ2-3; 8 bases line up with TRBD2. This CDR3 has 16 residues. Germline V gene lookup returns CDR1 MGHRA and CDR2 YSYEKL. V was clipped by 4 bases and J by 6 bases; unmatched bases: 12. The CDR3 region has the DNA TGCGCCAGCAGCCCCCTAGCGGGTCCCAATTGGGATACGCAGTATTTT. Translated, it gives CASSPLAGPNWDTQYF.

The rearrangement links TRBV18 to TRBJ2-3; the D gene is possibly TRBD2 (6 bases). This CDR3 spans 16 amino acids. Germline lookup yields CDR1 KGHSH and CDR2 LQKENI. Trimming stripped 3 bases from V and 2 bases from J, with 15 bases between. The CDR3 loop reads CASSPLWGLTTDTQYF. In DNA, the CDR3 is TGTGCCAGCTCACCCCTGTGGGGACTTACCACAGATACGCAGTATTTT.

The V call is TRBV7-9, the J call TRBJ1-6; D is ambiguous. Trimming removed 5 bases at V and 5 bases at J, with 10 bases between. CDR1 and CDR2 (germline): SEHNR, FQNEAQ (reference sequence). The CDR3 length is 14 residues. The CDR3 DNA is TGTGCCAGCAGCCCCGAAGGACATAATTCACCCCTCCACTTT. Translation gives CASSPEGHNSPLHF.

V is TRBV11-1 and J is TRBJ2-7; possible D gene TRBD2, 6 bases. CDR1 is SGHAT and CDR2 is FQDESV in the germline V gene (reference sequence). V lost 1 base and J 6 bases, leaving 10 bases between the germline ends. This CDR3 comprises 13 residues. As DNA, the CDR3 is TGTGCCAGCAGCTTAGACGTGGGACTCGAGCAGTACTTC. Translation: CASSLDVGLEQYF. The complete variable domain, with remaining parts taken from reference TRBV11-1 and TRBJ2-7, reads EAEVAQSPRYKITEKSQAVAFWCDPISGHATLYWYRQILGQGPELLVQFQDESVVDDSQLPKDRFSAERLKGVDSTLKIQPAELGDSAMYLCASSLDVGLEQYFGPGTRLTVT.

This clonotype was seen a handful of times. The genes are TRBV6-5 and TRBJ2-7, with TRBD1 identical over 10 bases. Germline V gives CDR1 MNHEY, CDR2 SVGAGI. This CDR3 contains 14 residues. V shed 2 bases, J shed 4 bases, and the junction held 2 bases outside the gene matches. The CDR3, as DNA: TGTGCCAGCAGTTACGGACAGGGGGTATACGAGCAGTACTTC. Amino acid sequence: CASSYGQGVYEQYF.

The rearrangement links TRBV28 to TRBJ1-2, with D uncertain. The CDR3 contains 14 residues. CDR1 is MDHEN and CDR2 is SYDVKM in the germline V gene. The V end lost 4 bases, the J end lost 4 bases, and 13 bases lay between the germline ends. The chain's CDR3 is CASSSPDSVYGYTF. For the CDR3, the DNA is TGTGCCAGCAGTTCTCCAGACTCCGTCTATGGCTACACCTTC.

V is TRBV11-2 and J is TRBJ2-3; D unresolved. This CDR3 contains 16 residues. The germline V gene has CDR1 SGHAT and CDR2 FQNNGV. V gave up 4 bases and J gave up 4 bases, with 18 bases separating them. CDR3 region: CASSSLSARAADTQYF. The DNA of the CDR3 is TGTGCCAGCAGCTCATTATCGGCCCGTGCGGCAGATACGCAGTATTTT.

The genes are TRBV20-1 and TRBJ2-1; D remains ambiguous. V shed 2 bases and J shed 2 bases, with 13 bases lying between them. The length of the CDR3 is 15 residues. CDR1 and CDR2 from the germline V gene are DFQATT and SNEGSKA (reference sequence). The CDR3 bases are TGCAGTGCTAGAACCCTCCTACTAACCTACAATGAGCAGTTCTTC. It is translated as CSARTLLLTYNEQFF.

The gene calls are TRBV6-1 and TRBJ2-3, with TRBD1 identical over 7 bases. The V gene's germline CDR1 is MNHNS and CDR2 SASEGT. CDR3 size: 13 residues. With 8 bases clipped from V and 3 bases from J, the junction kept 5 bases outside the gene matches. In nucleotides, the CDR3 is TGTGCCAGCGAGGGGGCATTGACAGATACGCAGTATTTT. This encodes CASEGALTDTQYF.

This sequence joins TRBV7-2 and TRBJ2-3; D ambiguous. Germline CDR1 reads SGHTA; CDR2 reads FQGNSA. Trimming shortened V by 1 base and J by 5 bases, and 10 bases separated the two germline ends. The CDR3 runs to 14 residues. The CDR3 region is CASSLVGGEDTQYF. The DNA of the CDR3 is TGTGCCAGCAGCTTAGTTGGTGGCGAAGATACGCAGTATTTT.

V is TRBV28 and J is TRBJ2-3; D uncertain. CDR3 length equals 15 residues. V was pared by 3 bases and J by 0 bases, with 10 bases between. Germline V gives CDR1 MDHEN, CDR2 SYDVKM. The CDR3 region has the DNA TGTGCCAGCAGTTTCTTGTCCTCTAGCACAGATACGCAGTATTTT. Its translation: CASSFLSSSTDTQYF.

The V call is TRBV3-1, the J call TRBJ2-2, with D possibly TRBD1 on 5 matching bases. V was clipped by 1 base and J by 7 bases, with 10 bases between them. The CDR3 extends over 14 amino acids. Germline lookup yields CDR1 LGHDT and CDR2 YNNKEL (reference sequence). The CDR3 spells CASSQAGSGGELFF. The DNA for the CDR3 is TGTGCCAGCAGCCAAGCAGGGTCGGGCGGGGAGCTGTTTTTT.